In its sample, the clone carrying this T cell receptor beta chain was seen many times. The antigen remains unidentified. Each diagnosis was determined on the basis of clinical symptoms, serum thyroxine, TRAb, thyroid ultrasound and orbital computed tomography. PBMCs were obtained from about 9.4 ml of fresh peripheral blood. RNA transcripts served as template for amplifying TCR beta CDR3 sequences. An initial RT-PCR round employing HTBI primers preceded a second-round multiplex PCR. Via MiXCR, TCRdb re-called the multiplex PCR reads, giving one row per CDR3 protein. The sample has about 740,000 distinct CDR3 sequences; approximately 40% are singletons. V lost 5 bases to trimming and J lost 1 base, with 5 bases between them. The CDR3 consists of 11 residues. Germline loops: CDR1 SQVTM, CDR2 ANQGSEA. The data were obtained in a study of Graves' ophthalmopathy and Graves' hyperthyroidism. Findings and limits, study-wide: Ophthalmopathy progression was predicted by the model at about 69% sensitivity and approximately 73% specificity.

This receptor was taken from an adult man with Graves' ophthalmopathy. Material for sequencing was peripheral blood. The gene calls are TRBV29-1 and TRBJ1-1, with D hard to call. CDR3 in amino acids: CSVTENTEAFF. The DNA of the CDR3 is TGCAGCGTTACAGAGAACACTGAAGCTTTCTTT.